These T cell receptor beta chains were read from a single sample in a study of CD8+CD57+ T cells in acquired aplastic anemia. TCRdb used MiXCR to reprocess the reads, holding one entry per CDR3 protein. The sample lists some 240,000 distinct CDR3 sequences, about 37% occurring once. Specimen: sorted CD4+, CD8+, or CD8+CD57+ T cells (not recorded which) from PBMCs. The receptors were gathered from a human donor in good health, serving as a control. CDR3s include the opening cysteine and the closing phenylalanine or tryptophan. A D gene is named only where the DNA matches it firmly. The listing skips clone size in some rows; elsewhere it reads once, few, many or a size class.

>TRBJ2-5|TRBV29-1|TRBD2|-
CSFGLAGETQYF
TGCAGCTTCGGTCTAGCGGGTGAGACCCAGTACTTC
>TRBJ2-7|TRBV5-1|TRBD1|many
CASSLHPGGSSSSYEQYF
TGCGCCAGCAGCTTGCATCCAGGGGGCTCATCTAGCTCCTACGAGCAGTACTTC
>TRBJ2-1|TRBV24-1|TRBD2|-
CATSDSGTTTRNEQFF
TGTGCCACCAGTGATTCCGGGACTACCACCCGCAATGAGCAGTTCTTC
>TRBJ1-1|TRBV20-1|-|-
CSARLVGQFLMNTEAFF
TGCAGTGCTAGACTTGTTGGACAGTTCTTAATGAACACTGAAGCTTTCTTT
>TRBJ1-2|TRBV19|-|many
CASSMFSGTVYGYTF
TGTGCCAGTAGTATGTTTTCCGGGACGGTTTATGGCTACACCTTC
>TRBJ1-2|TRBV5-1|-|few
CASSAGTGTLTNYGYTF
TGCGCCAGCAGCGCCGGGACGGGTACTCTCACAAACTATGGCTACACCTTC
>TRBJ1-2|TRBV12-3/TRBV12-4|-|-
CASSYSGGASDGYTF
TGTGCCAGCAGTTACTCCGGGGGGGCTAGTGACGGCTACACCTTC
>TRBJ2-7|TRBV5-1|TRBD1|many
CASRLGTGENYEQYF
TGCGCCAGCAGATTAGGGACAGGGGAAAACTACGAGCAGTACTTC
>TRBJ1-2|TRBV6-2/TRBV6-3|-|few
CASSYTGGHGYTF
TGTGCCAGCAGTTACACGGGAGGCCATGGCTACACCTTC
>TRBJ2-1|TRBV5-1|-|-
CASTLDSYNEQFF
TGCGCCAGCACCTTGGACAGCTACAATGAGCAGTTCTTC
>TRBJ2-1|TRBV10-3|-|-
CAISESGQGYEQFF
TGTGCCATCAGTGAGTCGGGGCAGGGCTATGAGCAGTTCTTC
>TRBJ2-1|TRBV9|TRBD1|once
CASSVGTGRYNEQFF
TGTGCCAGCAGCGTAGGGACAGGGAGATACAATGAGCAGTTCTTC
>TRBJ2-7|TRBV5-1|TRBD1|many
CASKETGGNYEQYF
TGCGCCAGCAAGGAGACAGGGGGAAACTACGAGCAGTACTTC
>TRBJ1-1|TRBV7-2|-|many
CASSLDSGGNTEAFF
TGTGCCAGCAGCTTAGATTCGGGGGGTAACACTGAAGCTTTCTTT
>TRBJ1-2|TRBV2|-|many
CASSGPGHRGDYGYTF
TGTGCCAGCAGTGGCCCGGGCCACCGGGGTGACTATGGCTACACCTTC
>TRBJ2-5|TRBV6-1|-|many
CASRLTYQETQYF
TGTGCCAGCAGACTTACGTACCAAGAGACCCAGTACTTC
>TRBJ2-3|TRBV10-1|-|many
CASSVLFSRDTQYF
TGCGCCAGCAGTGTCCTCTTCTCTAGGGATACGCAGTATTTT
>TRBJ2-7|TRBV12-3/TRBV12-4|-|-
CASSWAVSYEQYF
TGTGCCAGCAGTTGGGCAGTCTCCTACGAGCAGTACTTC
>TRBJ2-3|TRBV5-4|TRBD2|-
CASSSLAGGGTDTQYF
TGTGCCAGCAGCTCACTAGCGGGGGGCGGGACAGATACGCAGTATTTT
>TRBJ1-1|TRBV19|-|many
CASSTLPRPRTEAFF
TGTGCCAGTAGTACCTTGCCCCGTCCTCGTACTGAAGCTTTCTTT
>TRBJ1-6|TRBV3-1|-|many
CASSQEGFGSNSPLHF
TGTGCCAGCAGCCAAGAGGGATTCGGCAGTAATTCACCCCTCCACTTT
>TRBJ1-2|TRBV6-5|TRBD1|-
CASSFSGTGANYGYTF
TGTGCCAGCAGTTTCTCAGGGACAGGAGCTAACTATGGCTACACCTTC
>TRBJ2-5|TRBV29-1|-|-
CSVEGGGETQYF
TGCAGCGTTGAAGGAGGCGGCGAGACCCAGTACTTC
>TRBJ1-4|TRBV5-6|-|-
CASGKTGREEKLFF
TGTGCCAGCGGAAAGACAGGACGTGAGGAAAAACTGTTTTTT
>TRBJ2-1|TRBV15|TRBD1|few
CATSPDRGLNNEQFF
TGTGCCACCAGCCCCGACAGGGGGCTGAACAATGAGCAGTTCTTC
>TRBJ1-1|TRBV2|-|many
CASSGSYTEAFF
TGTGCCAGCAGTGGATCCTACACTGAAGCTTTCTTT
>TRBJ2-5|TRBV5-1|TRBD1|few
CASSLVGQGRETQYF
TGCGCCAGCAGCTTGGTTGGACAGGGTCGGGAGACCCAGTACTTC
>TRBJ2-4|TRBV4-1|TRBD2|few
CASSQGLAGGQAKNIQYF
TGCGCCAGCAGCCAAGGACTAGCGGGGGGGCAAGCCAAAAACATTCAGTACTTC
>TRBJ1-1|TRBV7-6|-|-
CASSAPGADTEAFF
TGTGCCAGCAGCGCCCCAGGGGCGGACACTGAAGCTTTCTTT
>TRBJ1-4|TRBV11-2|TRBD1|-
CASSHEGARANEKLFF
TGTGCCAGCAGCCATGAGGGGGCGAGGGCTAATGAAAAACTGTTTTTT
>TRBJ2-1|TRBV4-1|-|-
CASSQVARRTYNEQFF
TGCGCCAGCAGCCAGGTAGCGAGACGGACCTACAATGAGCAGTTCTTC
>TRBJ1-5|TRBV20-1|-|few
CSASLTGTPSQPQHF
TGCAGTGCATCCCTCACAGGGACTCCCAGTCAGCCCCAGCATTTT
>TRBJ1-3|TRBV20-1|-|many
CSARDRVFAGNTIYF
TGCAGTGCTAGAGACAGGGTTTTTGCTGGAAACACCATATATTTT
>TRBJ1-1|TRBV7-3|TRBD1|-
CASSVPPAGQGNTEAFF
TGTGCCAGCAGCGTCCCCCCCGCGGGACAGGGGAACACTGAAGCTTTCTTT
>TRBJ1-2|TRBV29-1|TRBD1|-
CSVGTGAGYTF
TGCAGCGTTGGGACAGGGGCTGGCTACACCTTC
>TRBJ2-3|TRBV20-1|TRBD2|many
CSASSGRTTDTQYF
TGCAGTGCTAGTAGCGGGAGGACTACAGATACGCAGTATTTT
>TRBJ2-7|TRBV11-2|TRBD2|-
CASSPQTSGGIIDSYEQYF
TGTGCCAGCAGCCCACAGACTAGCGGGGGGATCATCGACTCCTACGAGCAGTACTTC
>TRBJ1-1|TRBV5-6|-|few
CASSLGTGVREAFF
TGTGCCAGCAGCTTAGGGACGGGAGTTCGGGAAGCTTTCTTT
>TRBJ1-1|TRBV10-3|-|-
CATGGGGRGTEAFF
TGTGCCACCGGTGGCGGGGGAAGGGGAACTGAAGCTTTCTTT
>TRBJ2-3|TRBV20-1|TRBD1|many
CSALIYSARDSSTDTQYF
TGCAGTGCCCTGATTTATAGTGCAAGGGACAGCAGCACAGATACGCAGTATTTT
>TRBJ1-1|TRBV7-2|-|-
CASSPSGANTEAFF
TGTGCCAGCAGCCCCTCCGGGGCGAACACTGAAGCTTTCTTT
>TRBJ2-7|TRBV18|TRBD1|few
CASSPTGGDEQYF
TGTGCCAGCTCACCTACAGGGGGCGACGAGCAGTACTTC
>TRBJ2-7|TRBV14|TRBD1|many
CASSQDRDRVHEQYF
TGTGCCAGCAGCCAAGATCGCGACAGGGTACACGAGCAGTACTTC
>TRBJ2-5|TRBV2|-|-
CASTRRAQETQYF
TGTGCCAGCACGCGGCGGGCCCAAGAGACCCAGTACTTC